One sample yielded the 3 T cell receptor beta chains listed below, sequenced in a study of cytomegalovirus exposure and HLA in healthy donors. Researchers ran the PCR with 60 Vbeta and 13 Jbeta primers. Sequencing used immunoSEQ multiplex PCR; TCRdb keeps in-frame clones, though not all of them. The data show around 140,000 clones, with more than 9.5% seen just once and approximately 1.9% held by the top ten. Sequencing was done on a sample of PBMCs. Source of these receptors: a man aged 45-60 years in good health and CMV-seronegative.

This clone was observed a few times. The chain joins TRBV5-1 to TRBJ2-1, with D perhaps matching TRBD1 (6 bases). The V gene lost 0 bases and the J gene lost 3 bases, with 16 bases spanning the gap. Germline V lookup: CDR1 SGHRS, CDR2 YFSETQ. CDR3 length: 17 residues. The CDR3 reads CASSLVWQGKYYNEQFF. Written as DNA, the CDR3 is TGCGCCAGCAGCTTGGTTTGGCAGGGGAAATACTACAATGAGCAGTTCTTC.

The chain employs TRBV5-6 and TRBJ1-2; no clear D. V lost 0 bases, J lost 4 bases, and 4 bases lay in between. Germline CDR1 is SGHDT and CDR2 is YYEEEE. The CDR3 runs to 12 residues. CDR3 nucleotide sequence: TGTGCCAGCAGCTTGGCCGGCTATGGCTACACCTTC. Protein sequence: CASSLAGYGYTF.

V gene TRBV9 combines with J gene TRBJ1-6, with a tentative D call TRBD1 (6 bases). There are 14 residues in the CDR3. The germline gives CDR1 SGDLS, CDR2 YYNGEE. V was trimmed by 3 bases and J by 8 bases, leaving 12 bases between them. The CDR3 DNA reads TGTGCCAGCAGCGACAGGGCCCAGGATTCACCCCTCCACTTT. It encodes CASSDRAQDSPLHF.